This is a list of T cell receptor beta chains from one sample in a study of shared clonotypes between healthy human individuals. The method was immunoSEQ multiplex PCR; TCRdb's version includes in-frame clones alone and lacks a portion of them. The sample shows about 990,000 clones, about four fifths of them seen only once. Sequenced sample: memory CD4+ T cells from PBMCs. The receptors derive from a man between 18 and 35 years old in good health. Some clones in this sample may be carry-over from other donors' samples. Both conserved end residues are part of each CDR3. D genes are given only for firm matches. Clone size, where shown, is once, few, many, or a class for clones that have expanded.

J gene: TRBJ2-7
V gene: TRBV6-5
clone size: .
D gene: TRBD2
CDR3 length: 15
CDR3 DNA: TGTGCCAGCAGTTCTGACTTTAGCGGGGGCTACGAGCAGTACTTC
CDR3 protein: CASSSDFSGGYEQYF

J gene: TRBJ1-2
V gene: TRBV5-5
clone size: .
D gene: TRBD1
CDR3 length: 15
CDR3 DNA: TGTGCCAGCAGCGAACGACAGGGGAGAGGCTATGGCTACACCTTC
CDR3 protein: CASSERQGRGYGYTF

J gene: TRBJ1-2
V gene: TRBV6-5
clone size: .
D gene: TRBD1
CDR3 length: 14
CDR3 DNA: TGTGCCAGCAGTTACTCGGGGCAGGGGGGTACCTACACCTTC
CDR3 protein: CASSYSGQGGTYTF

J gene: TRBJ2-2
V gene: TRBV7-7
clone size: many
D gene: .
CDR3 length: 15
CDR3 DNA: TGTGCTAGCAGCCCCCAGGACTCGAACACCGGGGAGCTGTTTTTT
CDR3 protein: CASSPQDSNTGELFF

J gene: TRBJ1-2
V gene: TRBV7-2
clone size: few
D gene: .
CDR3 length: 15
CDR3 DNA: TGTGCCAGCAGCTACCGGGACTCGGCCATGTATGGCTACACCTTC
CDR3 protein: CASSYRDSAMYGYTF

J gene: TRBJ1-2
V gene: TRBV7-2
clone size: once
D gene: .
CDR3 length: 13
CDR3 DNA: TGTGCCAGCAGCTTTCGATCGGACTATGGCTACACCTTC
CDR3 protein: CASSFRSDYGYTF

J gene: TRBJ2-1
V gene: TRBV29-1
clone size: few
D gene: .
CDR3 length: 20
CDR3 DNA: TGCAGCGTTAAACGTGGGACAGGGGCCAGCGGGAGGGCTACCCAGGCTGAGCAGTTCTTC
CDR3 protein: CSVKRGTGASGRATQAEQFF

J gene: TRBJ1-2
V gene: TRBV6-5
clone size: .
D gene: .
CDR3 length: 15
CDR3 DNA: TGTGCCAGCAGTTATTCACAGGGACACAAGAATGGCTACACCTTC
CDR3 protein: CASSYSQGHKNGYTF

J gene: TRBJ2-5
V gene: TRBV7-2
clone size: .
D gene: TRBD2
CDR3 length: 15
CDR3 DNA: TGTGCCAGCAGCTTTACTAGCGGGAGTGGGGAGACCCAGTACTTC
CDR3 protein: CASSFTSGSGETQYF

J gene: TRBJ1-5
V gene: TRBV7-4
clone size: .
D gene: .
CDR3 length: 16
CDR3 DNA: TGTGCCAGCAGCTTAGAAGGGATCCGGGGGAATCAGCCCCAGCATTTT
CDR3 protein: CASSLEGIRGNQPQHF

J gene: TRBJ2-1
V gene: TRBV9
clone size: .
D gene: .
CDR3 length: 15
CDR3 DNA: TGTGCCAGCAGCCCGACGGGCGAGACATACAATGAGCAGTTCTTC
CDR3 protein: CASSPTGETYNEQFF

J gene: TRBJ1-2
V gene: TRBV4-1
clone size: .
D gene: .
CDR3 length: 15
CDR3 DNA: TGCGCCAGCAGCCAACCCGGAGGGCCTCTCTATGGCTACACCTTC
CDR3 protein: CASSQPGGPLYGYTF

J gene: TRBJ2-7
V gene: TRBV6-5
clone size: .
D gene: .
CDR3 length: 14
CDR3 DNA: TGTGCCAGCAGTTCGTCCGGGGCCTCGGGGGAGCAGTACTTC
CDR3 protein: CASSSSGASGEQYF

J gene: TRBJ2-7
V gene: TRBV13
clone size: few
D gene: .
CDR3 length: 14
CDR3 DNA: TGTGCCAGCAGCTCTATTGGGGGCTCCTACGAGCAGTACTTC
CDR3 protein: CASSSIGGSYEQYF

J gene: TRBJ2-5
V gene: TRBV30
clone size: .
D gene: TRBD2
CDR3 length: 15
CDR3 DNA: TGTGCCTGGAGACTTAGGACTAGCGGGAGGTTGGGCCAGTACTTC
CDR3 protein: CAWRLRTSGRLGQYF

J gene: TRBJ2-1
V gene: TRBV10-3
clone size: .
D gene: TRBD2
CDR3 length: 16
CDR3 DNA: TGTGCCATCAGTGAGAGTCTAGCGGTTGCCTACAATGAGCAGTTCTTC
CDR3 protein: CAISESLAVAYNEQFF

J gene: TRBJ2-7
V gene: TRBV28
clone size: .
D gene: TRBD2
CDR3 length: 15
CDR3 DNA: TGTGCCAGCAGTCCCAGGGGACTAGCGGGAGCCGTACAGTACTTC
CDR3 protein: CASSPRGLAGAVQYF

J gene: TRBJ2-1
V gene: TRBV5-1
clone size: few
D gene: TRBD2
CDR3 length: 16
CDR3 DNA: TGCGCCAGCAGCTTGGAGCCTAGCGGGAGGGGAAATGAGCAGTTCTTC
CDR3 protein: CASSLEPSGRGNEQFF

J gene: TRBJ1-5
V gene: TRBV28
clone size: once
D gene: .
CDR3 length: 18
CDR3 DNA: TGTGCCACCCAGCTAGGGAGGCAGAGGGGTAGGGGCAATCAGCCCCAGCATTTT
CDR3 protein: CATQLGRQRGRGNQPQHF

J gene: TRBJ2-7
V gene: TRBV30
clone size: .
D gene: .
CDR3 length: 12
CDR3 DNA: TGTGCCTGGAGGGACAAGGGCTACGAGCAGTACTTC
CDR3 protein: CAWRDKGYEQYF

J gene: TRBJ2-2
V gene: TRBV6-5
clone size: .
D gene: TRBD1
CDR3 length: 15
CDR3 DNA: TGTGCCAGCAGGTGGGACAGGAAGAACACCGGGGAGCTGTTTTTT
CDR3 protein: CASRWDRKNTGELFF

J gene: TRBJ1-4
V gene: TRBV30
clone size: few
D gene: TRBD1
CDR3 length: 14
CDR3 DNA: TGTGCCTGGAGCCTGACAGGGGCTAATGAAAAACTGTTTTTT
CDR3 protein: CAWSLTGANEKLFF

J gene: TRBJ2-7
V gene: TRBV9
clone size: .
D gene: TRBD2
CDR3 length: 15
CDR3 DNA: TGTGCCAGCAGCGCAGACCTGACTAGCGGCTACGAGCAGTACTTC
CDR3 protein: CASSADLTSGYEQYF

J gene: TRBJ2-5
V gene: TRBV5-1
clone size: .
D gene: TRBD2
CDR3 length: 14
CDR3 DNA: TGCGCCAGCAGCCTCGGGGGGAGTCAAGAGACCCAGTACTTC
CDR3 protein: CASSLGGSQETQYF

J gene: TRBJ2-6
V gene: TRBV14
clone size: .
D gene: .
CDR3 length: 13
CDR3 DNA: TGTGCCAGCGGGGTCTCTGGGGCCAACGTCCTGACTTTC
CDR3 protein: CASGVSGANVLTF

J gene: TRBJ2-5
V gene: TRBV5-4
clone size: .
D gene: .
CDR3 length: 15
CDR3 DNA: TGTGCCAGCAGCTTGATATCAGGGCGGCAAGAGACCCAGTACTTC
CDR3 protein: CASSLISGRQETQYF

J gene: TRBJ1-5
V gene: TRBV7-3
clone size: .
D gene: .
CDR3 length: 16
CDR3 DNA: TGTGCCAGCAGCGCAAGCCGGGACACCCAAATGGGGCCCCAGCATTTT
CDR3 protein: CASSASRDTQMGPQHF

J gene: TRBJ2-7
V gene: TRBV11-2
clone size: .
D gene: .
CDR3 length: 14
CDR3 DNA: TGTGCCAGCAGCATTACCTACTGGGGCTACGAGCAGTACTTC
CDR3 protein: CASSITYWGYEQYF

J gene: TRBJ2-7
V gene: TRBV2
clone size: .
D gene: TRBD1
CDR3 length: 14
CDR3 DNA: TGTGCCAGCAGTATCCGGACAGGGAGCTACGAGCAGTACTTC
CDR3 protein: CASSIRTGSYEQYF

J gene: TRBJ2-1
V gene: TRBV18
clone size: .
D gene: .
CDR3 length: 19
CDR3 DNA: TGTGCCAGCTCACCTATTGTTTTAGGGGGGAGCTTCTCCTACAATGAGCAGTTCTTC
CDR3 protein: CASSPIVLGGSFSYNEQFF

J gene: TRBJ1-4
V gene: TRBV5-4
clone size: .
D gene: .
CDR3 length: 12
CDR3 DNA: TGTGCCAGCAGCTTAGAGGTTGGAAAACTGTTTTTT
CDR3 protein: CASSLEVGKLFF

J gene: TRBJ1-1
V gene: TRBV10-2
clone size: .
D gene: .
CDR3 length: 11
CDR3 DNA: TGCGCCAGCAGTGAGAACACTGAAGCTTTCTTT
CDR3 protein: CASSENTEAFF

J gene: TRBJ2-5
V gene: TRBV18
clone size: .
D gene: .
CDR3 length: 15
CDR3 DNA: TGTGCCAGCTCACCCCGGGCCATAATAGGGGAGACCCAGTACTTC
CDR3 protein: CASSPRAIIGETQYF

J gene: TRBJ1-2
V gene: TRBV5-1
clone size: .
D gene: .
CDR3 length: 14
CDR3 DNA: TGCGCCAGCAGTAGGGATCCGTCTAACTATGGCTACACCTTC
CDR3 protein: CASSRDPSNYGYTF

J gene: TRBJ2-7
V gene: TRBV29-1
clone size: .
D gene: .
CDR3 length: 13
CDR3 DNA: TGCAGCGCCTTTATGCCGGTCCGGCGCGAGCAGTACTTC
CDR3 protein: CSAFMPVRREQYF

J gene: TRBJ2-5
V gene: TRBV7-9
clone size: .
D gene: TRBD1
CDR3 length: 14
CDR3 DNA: TGTGCCAGCAGACCCAGGGACAGGGGAGGGACCCAGTACTTC
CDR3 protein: CASRPRDRGGTQYF

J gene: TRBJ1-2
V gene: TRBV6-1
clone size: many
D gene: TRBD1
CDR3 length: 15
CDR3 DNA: TGTGCCAGCAGTGAATGGACAGGGCCCCAATATGGCTACACCTTC
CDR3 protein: CASSEWTGPQYGYTF

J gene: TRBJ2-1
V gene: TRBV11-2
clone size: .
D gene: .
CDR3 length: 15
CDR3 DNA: TGTGCCAGCAGCTTATTTGTGGGAGGTTCCCATGAGCAGTTCTTC
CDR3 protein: CASSLFVGGSHEQFF

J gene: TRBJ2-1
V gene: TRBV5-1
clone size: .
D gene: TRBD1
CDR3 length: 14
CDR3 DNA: TGCGCCAGCAGTACGACAGGGACCCACAATGAGCAGTTCTTC
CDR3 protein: CASSTTGTHNEQFF

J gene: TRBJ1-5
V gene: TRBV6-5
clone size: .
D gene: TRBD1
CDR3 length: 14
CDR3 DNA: TGTGCCAGCAGTCTAAACAACAGGGGGCAGCCCCAGCATTTT
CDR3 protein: CASSLNNRGQPQHF

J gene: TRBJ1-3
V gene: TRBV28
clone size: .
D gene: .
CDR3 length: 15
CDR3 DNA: TGTGCCAGCAGTTTCGTGGGAGCAAGGGGAAACACCATATATTTT
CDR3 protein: CASSFVGARGNTIYF

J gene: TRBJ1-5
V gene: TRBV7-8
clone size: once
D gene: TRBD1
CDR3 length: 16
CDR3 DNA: TGTGCCAGCAGCTCGCGACAGGGGCCCTTGTATCAGCCCCAGCATTTT
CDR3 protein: CASSSRQGPLYQPQHF